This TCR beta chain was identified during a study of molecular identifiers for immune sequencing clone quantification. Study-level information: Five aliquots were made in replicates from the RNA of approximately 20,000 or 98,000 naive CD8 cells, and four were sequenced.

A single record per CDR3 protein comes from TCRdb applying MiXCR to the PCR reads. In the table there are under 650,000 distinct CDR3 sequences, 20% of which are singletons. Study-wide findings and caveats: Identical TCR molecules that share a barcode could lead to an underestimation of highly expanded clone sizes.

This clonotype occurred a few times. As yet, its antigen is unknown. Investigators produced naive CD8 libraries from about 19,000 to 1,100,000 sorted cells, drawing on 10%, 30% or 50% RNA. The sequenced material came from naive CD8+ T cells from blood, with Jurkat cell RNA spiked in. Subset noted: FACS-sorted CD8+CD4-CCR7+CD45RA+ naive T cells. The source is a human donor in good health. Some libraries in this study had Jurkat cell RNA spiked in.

For the CDR3, the DNA is TGCAGTGCTAGTGGCCTAGCGGGGTCCAGCAGCTCCTACGAGCAGTACTTC. Translation: CSASGLAGSSSSYEQYF. The chain recombines TRBV20-1 with TRBJ2-7, with 9 bases that match TRBD2. The germline V gene has CDR1 DFQATT and CDR2 SNEGSKA (reference sequence). The CDR3 runs to 17 residues. The trim removed 3 bases at V and 0 bases at J, leaving 12 bases unmatched.